This T cell receptor beta chain was captured by sequencing in a study of shared clonotypes between healthy human individuals. On this clone: The target antigen is unknown.

Method: immunoSEQ multiplex PCR; TCRdb's copy keeps in-frame clones and lacks some. The sample lists about 1.1 million clones; more than 75% were seen once. There are 10 residues in the CDR3. V lost 1 base, J lost 3 bases, and 1 base lay in between. Germline CDR1 is GTSNPN and CDR2 is SVGIG (reference sequence). Overall study results and limits: Read depth was anticipated to influence clonotype sharing among donors.

This rearrangement joins TRBV30 to TRBJ2-7, with no clear D. This clonotype originated in a man younger than 35 in good health. Some clones in this sample may be carry-over from other donors' samples. The specimen was memory CD4+ T cells from PBMCs. As for subset: CD45RA-negative fraction. This chain's CDR3 is CAWSDYEQYF. The CDR3 bases are TGTGCCTGGAGTGACTACGAGCAGTACTTC.